The TCR beta chain described here comes from a study of shared clonotypes between healthy human individuals (dated by TCRdb to 2018 to 2020). For the wider study: The cohort included a few men and two women between 18 and 49 years of age. Between about 0.9 and 9 billion PBMCs per donor were obtained by leukapheresis. Libraries were prepared and TCR repertoires were sequenced by different laboratories using diverse techniques, in order to increase sequencing depth and limit assay-specific biases. Per donor, three plates each were used for CD4 naive and CD4 memory, two for CD8 naive, and one for CD8 memory. To estimate repertoire size and how much clonotypes are shared between individuals, the study performed deep sequencing of blood TCR repertoires from a handful of healthy adults. General conclusions and limits of the study: Larger estimated clonotype richness was generally found for naive subsets than for memory subsets. Rarefaction of sorted-subset datasets indicated incomplete sequencing despite the large sequencing depth. Pairwise subsampling led to the expectation that sequencing depth would affect the degree of clonotype sharing among donors. The small number of donors limited the genetic and exposure-history diversity represented. Higher generation probabilities were observed for clonotypes shared by all four sorted-subset donors than for non-shared clonotypes. Sampling was limited to blood, and TCR repertoires in tissue likely differ from TCR repertoires in blood. Across four donors, approximately 5% of naive CD4, around 3.3% of naive CD8, approximately 2.5% of memory CD4, and 0.4% of memory CD8 clonotypes were shared.

Healthy HIV-negative adults with no recently reported acute infections or vaccinations were included as donors. Every donor was a Caucasian adult residing in Nashville, Tennessee, USA. CD4+ T cells were enriched by magnetic negative selection; naive cells were then positively selected on CD45RA, and the negative fraction formed the memory subset. After blood collection by leukapheresis, PBMCs were isolated using Ficoll-Histopaque density gradient centrifugation and then cryopreserved in the vapor phase of liquid nitrogen. Analytical flow cytometry was used to check the purity and quantity of every magnetically sorted T cell population. Genomic DNA was isolated from every sorted fraction and measured by UV absorbance on a Nanodrop 2000c. Using the deep immunoSEQ assay, TCR CDR3 regions were amplified from genomic DNA by multiplex PCR. Extracted genomic DNA from each cell subset was distributed evenly across all wells of several immunoSEQ 96-well plates, and each plate was treated as a replicate. For sorted subsets, each replicate PCR was loaded with around 200 ng genomic DNA, equivalent to roughly 30,000 T cell genomes. The purified libraries were quantified using a Qubit 3.0 fluorometer, sized with a Bioanalyzer 2100, and then quantified again using the KAPA Library Quantification kit. Every immunoSEQ 96-well plate was sequenced on a separate single-read 150-cycle Illumina NextSeq 550 flow cell. On the authors' methods: Because only junctional sequences without quality scores were contained in the immunoSEQ output, filtering matching that applied to full-length reads could not be performed. To assign V/J genes and CDR3, sequences were annotated against IMGT germline references using PyIR, a Python wrapper for IgBLAST v1.9. Reads were filtered out if the reads had weak V/J assignments (E-value above 1e-6), no CDR3, stop codons, out-of-frame junctions, or ambiguous translated residues. A V3J clonotype was defined by an identical inferred V gene, J gene, and CDR3 amino acid sequence. Percentage overlap between repertoires was calculated by dividing the number of shared unique clonotypes by the size of the smaller repertoire. Three approaches were used to assess repertoire richness: RTK rarefaction, the Chao1 estimator, and Recon v2.1 estimates of unobserved clonotypes. Generation probabilities were computed with OLGA for all TCRbeta clonotypes obtained by the gDNA method from a few donors. Sourced from immuneACCESS, this table was stored by TCRdb with only in-frame sequences that have V and J called. A share of the clones is absent; for the studies checked, an unresolved V gene accounts for under half, and the remainder has no known explanation. V, J and clone size are those of that table, while D and trimming were read from the DNA. For this sample the table gives about 2 million clones, of which over 85% were detected only once. Roughly 0.13% of the sample rests with the top ten.

On this clone: Its antigen is still unknown. There are no base qualities to consult, and no much larger clone falls within one base.

The cysteine opens and the phenylalanine closes a CDR3 of 14 amino acids. CDR3 DNA is the only sequence kept; it has 42 bases, read in frame from the first base. From V the trimming removes 6 bases and from J it removes 2 bases, while the gene matches leave 7 bases of the junction unaccounted for. For CDR1 and CDR2, the germline V gene lists MNHEY and SVGAGI. This TCR was sampled from a man younger than 35 in good health. The chain is made from TRBV6-5 and TRBJ2-7, with 7 bases in between that match TRBD1. Sequencing was carried out using naive CD4+ T cells sorted from blood. The sample's cell subset or site label, decoded: CD45RA+ positively selected. The base sequence is TGTGCCAGCAGGGCGTGGGACAGAGCCTACGAGCAGTACTTC. This is translated as CASRAWDRAYEQYF.